These 3 T cell receptor beta chains came from one sample sequenced in a study of PD-1 blockade in classical Hodgkin lymphoma. Sequenced by immunoSEQ multiplex PCR; TCRdb stores in-frame clones only, minus some. The sample consists of roughly 77,000 clones, over 90% of them appearing once. The time point: newly diagnosed, previously untreated cHL patient sample. The sample comprised peripheral blood mononuclear cells (PBMCs). The receptors shown here come from a human donor with classical Hodgkin lymphoma.

The chain joins TRBV9 to TRBJ1-2; a weak D match, TRBD1 (5 bases). V lost 4 bases, J lost 7 bases, and 11 bases lay in between. Germline CDR1 is SGDLS and CDR2 is YYNGEE. The CDR3 runs to 12 residues. The CDR3 reads CASSPTRGGYTF. The CDR3 bases are TGTGCCAGCAGCCCCACGAGGGGTGGCTACACCTTC. The full variable domain, completed using reference TRBV9 and TRBJ1-2, is DSGVTQTPKHLITATGQRVTLRCSPRSGDLSVYWYQQSLDQGLQFLIQYYNGEERAKGNILERFSAQQFPDLHSELNLSSLELGDSALYFCASSPTRGGYTFGSGTRLTVV.

The chain employs TRBV28 and TRBJ2-7; tentative D call: TRBD1 (6 bases). The germline V gene has CDR1 MDHEN and CDR2 SYDVKM. The CDR3 covers 14 residues. Trimming left V 1 base short and J 3 bases short, with 10 bases between. The CDR3 is CASSLSGQYYEQYF. For the CDR3, the DNA is TGTGCCAGCAGTTTATCCGGACAGTACTACGAGCAGTACTTC.

This clone was seen more than once but under ten times. The chain carries TRBV2 and TRBJ1-1; the D is unclear. Germline V CDR1 and CDR2: SNHLY, FYNNEI. The CDR3 length is 14 residues. The germline V and J ends were trimmed by 4 bases and 0 bases, with 9 bases remaining between them. The CDR3 loop reads CASSVSTVNTEAFF. In DNA, the CDR3 is TGTGCCAGCAGTGTCTCGACGGTGAACACTGAAGCTTTCTTT.